These 21 T cell receptor beta chains originate from one sample sequenced in a study of brain T cells in children with intractable seizures (dated by TCRdb to about 2021). The sample's time point label, decoded: resected brain tissue, or blood drawn just prior to surgery. The surgery cases showing the highest brain T cell transcript signatures were chosen for TCR beta chain sequencing of brain tissue and, when available, of blood. Library creation used the immunoSEQ multiplex PCR assay. This immuneACCESS table, as held by TCRdb, lists in-frame sequences with V and J called but not all clones. Of the missing ones, under half trace to an unresolved V gene in checked studies; the others have no known cause. The sample records some 2,000 clones, approximately 82% of which are singletons. The top ten constitute around a quarter of the sample. This material consisted of resected brain tissue, taken at surgery. Every receptor here comes from a girl aged 2 to 10 with tuberous sclerosis and intractable seizures.

CDR3 amino acids: CASSVGDSNYGYTF. As DNA, the CDR3 is TGTGCCAGCAGCGTTGGGGACAGTAACTATGGCTACACCTTC. This chain links TRBV9 with TRBJ1-2, with 7 bases aligning to TRBD1. The germline gives CDR1 SGDLS, CDR2 YYNGEE. The CDR3 spans 14 residues. The V and J ends lost 2 bases and 1 base, in that order; junction bases with no gene match: 2.

The chain couples TRBV6-5 to TRBJ1-1; 9 bases fit TRBD1. Germline V lookup: CDR1 MNHEY, CDR2 SVGAGI. The trim removed 4 bases at V and 3 bases at J, leaving 3 bases unmatched. This CDR3 is built from 14 residues. The CDR3 nucleotides read TGTGCCAGCAGTTTGGGACAGGGTTACACTGAAGCTTTCTTT. Encoded protein: CASSLGQGYTEAFF.

This clone has only one observation. The chain has TRBV12-3 or TRBV12-4 and TRBJ1-4, with a weak D call TRBD1 (6 bases). CDR3 length equals 12 residues. V was trimmed by 4 bases and J by 7 bases, leaving 7 bases between them. CDR3 DNA sequence: TGTGCCAGCAGTTACAGGGCTGAAAAACTGTTTTTT. It specifies CASSYRAEKLFF.

The chain's CDR3 is CASSYLGKRSPLHF. CDR3 DNA: TGTGCCAGCAGTTACCTGGGAAAGCGATCACCCCTCCACTTT. V is TRBV6-2 or TRBV6-3 and J is TRBJ1-6; D not resolved. Between the trimmed V and J ends, which lost 2 bases and 10 bases, there was a span of 12 bases. Germline CDR1 reads MNHEY; CDR2 reads SVGEGT. The CDR3 length is 14 residues.

This chain uses TRBV29-1 with TRBJ2-2, with TRBD2 as a possible D gene (6 bases). Trimming shortened V by 7 bases and J by 4 bases, and 13 bases separated the two germline ends. The CDR3 length is 13 residues. Germline CDR1 is SQVTM and CDR2 is ANQGSEA. CDR3 protein: CSARVGGTGELFF. DNA for the CDR3: TGCAGCGCCCGGGTCGGGGGCACCGGGGAGCTGTTTTTT.

The chain recombines TRBV19 with TRBJ2-6; no clear D gene. This CDR3 contains 15 residues. The V end lost 6 bases, the J end lost 0 bases, and 9 bases lay between the germline ends. Germline V gene data show CDR1 as LNHDA and CDR2 as SQIVND (reference sequence). This CDR3 is CASRELYSGANVLTF. Written as DNA, the CDR3 is TGTGCCAGTAGAGAACTCTACTCTGGGGCCAACGTCCTGACTTTC.

The chain couples TRBV3-1 (or the pseudogene TRBV3-2) to TRBJ2-7; 8 nucleotides line up with TRBD2. V shed 1 base, J shed 7 bases, and the junction held 12 bases outside the gene matches. Germline CDR1 and CDR2: LGHDT and YNNKEL (reference sequence). The CDR3 loop spans 16 amino acids. The CDR3 region is CASSQAPWAGGREQYF. DNA for the CDR3: TGTGCCAGCAGCCAAGCCCCATGGGCGGGGGGCCGTGAGCAGTACTTC.

This sequence joins TRBV27 and TRBJ2-2; 7 positions agree with TRBD1. Germline assignment: CDR1 MNHEY and CDR2 SMNVEV (reference sequence). V was clipped by 6 bases and J by 3 bases; unmatched bases: 1. This CDR3 is 13 amino acids long. CDR3 protein: CASSTGDTGELFF. The CDR3 DNA is TGTGCCAGCAGCACAGGGGACACCGGGGAGCTGTTTTTT.

The chain has TRBV6-4 and TRBJ1-5; D uncertain. V was pared by 3 bases and J by 1 base, with 4 bases between. The CDR3 loop spans 13 amino acids. Germline CDR1 MRHNA, CDR2 SNTAGT. The CDR3 nucleotides read TGTGCCAGCAGTGAACGGAGCAATCAGCCCCAGCATTTT. It translates to CASSERSNQPQHF.

The chain is built from TRBV5-1 and TRBJ2-3; the D is unclear. Trimming stripped 3 bases from V and 1 base from J, with 12 bases between. The CDR3 is 15 residues long. From germline, CDR1 is SGHRS and CDR2 YFSETQ. This chain's CDR3 is CASSSISGRTDTQYF. CDR3 nucleotides: TGCGCCAGCAGCTCTATTTCCGGACGCACAGATACGCAGTATTTT.

The V gene is TRBV19, the J gene TRBJ1-1; D ambiguous. CDR3 size: 14 residues. The V end lost 1 base, the J end lost 1 base, and 7 bases lay between the germline ends. The V gene's germline CDR1 is LNHDA and CDR2 SQIVND (reference sequence). The CDR3 is CASSIGAGNTEAFF. The DNA of the CDR3 is TGTGCCAGTAGTATAGGGGCAGGGAACACTGAAGCTTTCTTT.

This clone was recorded once. The chain is built from TRBV3-1 (or the pseudogene TRBV3-2) and TRBJ2-3; unclear D gene. Trimming shortened V by 0 bases and J by 3 bases, and 7 bases separated the two germline ends. CDR3 length: 14 residues. Per germline, CDR1 LGHDT and CDR2 YNNKEL (reference sequence). DNA of the CDR3: TGTGCCAGCAGCCAAGATATCGGGACAGATACGCAGTATTTT. It translates to CASSQDIGTDTQYF.

This chain connects TRBV27 to TRBJ2-2; D unresolved. This CDR3 region has 14 residues. CDR1 is MNHEY, CDR2 SMNVEV, per germline (reference sequence). Trimming pared 5 bases from V and 0 bases from J, leaving 7 bases between. The chain's CDR3 is CASSETANTGELFF. CDR3 in DNA: TGTGCCAGCAGTGAAACGGCGAACACCGGGGAGCTGTTTTTT.

J is TRBJ1-1 and V is TRBV19; D remains unclear. Trimming removed 5 bases at V and 0 bases at J, with 13 bases between. This CDR3 has 15 amino acids. Germline lookup yields CDR1 LNHDA and CDR2 SQIVND (reference sequence). CDR3 nucleotides: TGTGCCAGTAGTGCCCCGGGGAGGATGAACACTGAAGCTTTCTTT. It is translated as CASSAPGRMNTEAFF.

With respect to this clone: The junction shows a germline mismatch at one end, possibly a read error. The V call is TRBV3-1 (or the pseudogene TRBV3-2), the J call TRBJ2-7; D might be TRBD2 (6 bases). CDR1 LGHDT and CDR2 YNNKEL come from the germline V gene (reference sequence). The CDR3 is 16 residues long. Written as DNA, the CDR3 is TGTGCCAGCAGCTCGAATAAGGGACTCTCTTTCTACGGGCAGTACTTC. It encodes CASSSNKGLSFYGQYF.

The V and J genes are TRBV7-9 and TRBJ2-7; D call uncertain. CDR1 SEHNR and CDR2 FQNEAQ come from the germline V gene (reference sequence). The CDR3 contains 12 residues. V lost 1 base and J 5 bases, leaving 6 bases between the germline ends. The CDR3, as DNA: TGTGCCAGCAGCTTAGATATTCACGAGCAGTACTTC. It codes for CASSLDIHEQYF.

This clone was observed a handful of times. The gene calls are TRBV4-1 and TRBJ1-1, with a weak D call TRBD1 (6 bases). The CDR3 has 15 amino acids. Looked up from germline, CDR1 is MGHRA and CDR2 is YSYEKL. Trimming removed 0 bases at V and 4 bases at J, with 12 bases between. CDR3 sequence: CASSQEGGLGTEAFF. The CDR3 DNA reads TGCGCCAGCAGCCAAGAAGGGGGACTTGGCACTGAAGCTTTCTTT.

The V and J genes are TRBV14 and TRBJ2-6; 7 bases map to TRBD1. The length of the CDR3 is 14 residues. V gave up 4 bases and J gave up 3 bases; unmatched junction bases: 0. Per the germline V gene, CDR1 is SGHDN and CDR2 is FVKESK. CDR3 sequence reads: CASSRQGGANVLTF. CDR3 nucleotide sequence: TGTGCCAGCAGCCGACAGGGTGGGGCCAACGTCCTGACTTTC. Full variable domain (missing parts from reference TRBV14 and TRBJ2-6): EAGVTQFPSHSVIEKGQTVTLRCDPISGHDNLYWYRRVMGKEIKFLLHFVKESKQDESGMPNNRFLAERTGGTYSTLKVQPAELEDSGVYFCASSRQGGANVLTFGAGSRLTVL.

The chain has TRBV20-1 and TRBJ1-5; 8 bases are a match to TRBD1. CDR1 DFQATT and CDR2 SNEGSKA come from the germline V gene (reference sequence). The junction had 3 bases not matched to a gene; V was cut back by 3 bases and J by 2 bases. The CDR3 runs 14 residues. CDR3 bases: TGCAGTGCTAGTTTACAGGGGGGCAATCAGCCCCAGCATTTT. Encoded protein: CSASLQGGNQPQHF.

The table lists this clone with a few counts. The chain combines TRBV6-1 with TRBJ2-6, with D tentatively TRBD1 (6 bases). Germline V gene sequence: CDR1 MNHNS, CDR2 SASEGT. The CDR3 consists of 16 residues. V dropped 2 bases and J dropped 1 base, with 9 bases sitting between them. This CDR3 reads CASSELQGSGANVLTF. CDR3 nucleotide sequence: TGTGCCAGCAGTGAACTACAGGGTTCTGGGGCCAACGTCCTGACTTTC.

Notes on this clone: Other DNA sequences from this sample encode an identical CDR3 as well. This chain links TRBV19 with TRBJ1-5; D unclear. The ends were cut back, 5 bases at V and 0 bases at J, with 5 bases in the middle. CDR1 and CDR2 (germline): LNHDA, SQIVND (reference sequence). The CDR3 spans 13 residues. The CDR3 is CASSFNSNQPQHF. CDR3 coding DNA: TGTGCCAGTAGTTTCAATAGCAATCAGCCCCAGCATTTT.